This T cell receptor beta chain was identified during a study of blood T cell repertoires in COVID-19. Study context: In each case, the material was cDNA or gDNA derived from T cells, B-cell-depleted T cells, or PBMCs.

Study processing details: Using reference gene primer amplification, nucleated cell counts were estimated. Repertoires were generated with immunoSEQ multiplex PCR, while TCRdb's copy carries only in-frame clones and drops some. V and J calls and clone size are those listed in that table; D and trimming were worked out from the DNA. The sample shows under 65,000 clones, 90% of them seen only once. This TCR derives from a man older than 75 with acute or convalescent COVID-19. The sequenced sample consisted of peripheral blood.

The CDR3 here is CASSIIQGIGNEQFF. CDR3 DNA: TGTGCCAGCAGTATTATACAGGGGATAGGCAATGAGCAGTTCTTC. The chain combines TRBV6-6 with TRBJ2-1; 7 bases match TRBD1. The germline V gene has CDR1 MNHNY and CDR2 SVGAGI (reference sequence). The junction had 10 bases not matched to a gene; V was cut back by 5 bases and J by 6 bases. The CDR3 loop spans 15 amino acids.